The TCR beta chain described here comes from a study of breast tumors, draining lymph nodes, adjacent tissues. The study's findings and limits: Compared with basal-like, luminal-like tumors shared significantly more repertoire with nontumor tissue. Findings are consistent with lymph node origin and intratumoral expansion of most tumor T cells. Compared with lymph nodes, tumors were less diverse; compared with nontumor tissue, more. Tumor T cell lymph node origin was a supported hypothesis, not proven.

This clonotype was found a few times. The antigen remains unidentified. The CDR3 loop spans 15 amino acids. The germline V gene has CDR1 SGHTA and CDR2 FQGNSA. The V gene end was trimmed by 5 bases and the J gene end by 0 bases; junction bases not matched to a gene: 5. From the multiplex PCR reads, TCRdb called clonotypes with MiXCR, one entry per CDR3 protein. Of roughly 100,000 distinct CDR3 sequences in the sample, approximately 28% were seen once. The lymph nodes were axillary draining lymph nodes from breast cancer patients. The V call is TRBV7-2, the J call TRBJ2-3, with 7 bases that match TRBD2. The specimen was axillary lymph node tissue. This clonotype was obtained from a female donor with breast cancer. Some clones in this sample may be carry-over from other donors' samples. The DNA of the CDR3 is TGTGCCAGCAGCGGACTAGATACTAGCACAGATACGCAGTATTTT. Its protein is CASSGLDTSTDTQYF.